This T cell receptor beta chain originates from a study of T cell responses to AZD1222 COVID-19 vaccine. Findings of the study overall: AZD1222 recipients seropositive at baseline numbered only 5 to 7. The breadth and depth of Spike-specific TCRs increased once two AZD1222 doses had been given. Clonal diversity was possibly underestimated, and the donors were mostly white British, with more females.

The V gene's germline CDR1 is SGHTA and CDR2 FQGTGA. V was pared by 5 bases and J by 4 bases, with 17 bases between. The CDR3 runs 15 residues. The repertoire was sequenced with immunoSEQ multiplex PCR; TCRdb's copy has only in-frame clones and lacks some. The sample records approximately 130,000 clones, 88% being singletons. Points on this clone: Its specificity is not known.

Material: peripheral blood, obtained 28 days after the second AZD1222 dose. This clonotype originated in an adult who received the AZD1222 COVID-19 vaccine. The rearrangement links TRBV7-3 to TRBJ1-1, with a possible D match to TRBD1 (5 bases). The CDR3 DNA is TGTGCCAGCAGCCCGGGGACGGGGGAGGGCACTGAAGCTTTCTTT. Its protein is CASSPGTGEGTEAFF. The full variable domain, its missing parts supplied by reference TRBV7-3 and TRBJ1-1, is GAGVSQTPSNKVTEKGKYVELRCDPISGHTALYWYRQSLGQGPEFLIYFQGTGAADDSGLPNDRFFAVRPEGSVSTLKIQRTERGDSAVYLCASSPGTGEGTEAFFGQGTRLTVV.